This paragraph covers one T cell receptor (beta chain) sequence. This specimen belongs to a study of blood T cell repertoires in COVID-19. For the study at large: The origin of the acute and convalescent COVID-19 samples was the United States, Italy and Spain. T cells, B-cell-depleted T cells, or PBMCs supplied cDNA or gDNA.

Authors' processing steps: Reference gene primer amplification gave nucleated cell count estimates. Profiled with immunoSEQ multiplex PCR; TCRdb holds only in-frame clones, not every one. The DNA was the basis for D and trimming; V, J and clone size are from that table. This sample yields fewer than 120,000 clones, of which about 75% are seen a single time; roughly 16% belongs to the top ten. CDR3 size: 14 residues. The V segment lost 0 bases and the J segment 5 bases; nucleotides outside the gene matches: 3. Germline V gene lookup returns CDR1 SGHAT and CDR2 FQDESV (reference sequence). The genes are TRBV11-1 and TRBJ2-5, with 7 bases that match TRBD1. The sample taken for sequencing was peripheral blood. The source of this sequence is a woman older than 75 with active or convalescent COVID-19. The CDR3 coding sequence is TGTGCCAGCAGCTTAGCAGGGGGCGGCGAGACCCAGTACTTC. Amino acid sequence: CASSLAGGGETQYF.